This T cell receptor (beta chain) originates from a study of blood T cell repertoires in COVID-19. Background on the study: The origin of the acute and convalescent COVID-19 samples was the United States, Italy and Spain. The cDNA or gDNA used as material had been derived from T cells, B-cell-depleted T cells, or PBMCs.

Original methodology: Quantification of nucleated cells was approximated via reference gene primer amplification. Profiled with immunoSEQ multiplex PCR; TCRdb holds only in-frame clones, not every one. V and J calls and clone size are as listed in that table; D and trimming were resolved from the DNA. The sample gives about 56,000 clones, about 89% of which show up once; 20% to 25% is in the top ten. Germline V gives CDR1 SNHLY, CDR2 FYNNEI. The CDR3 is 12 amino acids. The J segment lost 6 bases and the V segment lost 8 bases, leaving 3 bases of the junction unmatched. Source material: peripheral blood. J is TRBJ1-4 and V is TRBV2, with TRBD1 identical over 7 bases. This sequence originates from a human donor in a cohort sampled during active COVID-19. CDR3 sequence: CASHRGYEKLFF. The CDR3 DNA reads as TGTGCCAGCCACAGGGGATATGAAAAACTGTTTTTT.